The sequence of this TCR beta chain was determined in a study of T cells expressing NK-cell markers. As for the study in general: Obtained from sorted CD3+CD56+NKG2C+, CD3+CD56+NKG2C- and CD3+CD56-NKG2C+ T cells were the TCR beta repertoires. The sequencing cohort of eight donors included seven HCMV-seropositive individuals and one seronegative individual.

TCRdb reanalyzed the 5' RACE reads, giving one entry per CDR3 protein sequence and no DNA. Listed are roughly 420,000 distinct CDR3 sequences; 6% to 8% falls within the top ten. The CDR3 runs to 12 residues. Germline values: CDR1 SGDLS, CDR2 YYNGEE. The J gene is TRBJ1-1, the V gene TRBV9; TCRdb's D call of TRBD1 is untestable without DNA. Material: blood T cells: a sorted CD56 or NKG2C T cell subset, CD4+ or CD8+ T cells, or bulk PBMC T cells (not recorded which). The clonotype originates from a woman between 18 and 75 years old in good health. CDR3 amino acids: CASSVVQGEAFF. Complete variable domain (other parts from reference TRBV9 and TRBJ1-1): DSGVTQTPKHLITATGQRVTLRCSPRSGDLSVYWYQQSLDQGLQFLIQYYNGEERAKGNILERFSAQQFPDLHSELNLSSLELGDSALYFCASSVVQGEAFFGQGTRLTVV.